This T cell receptor (beta chain) was recovered during a study of Graves' ophthalmopathy and Graves' hyperthyroidism. Findings and limits, study-wide: Ophthalmopathy and stable hyperthyroidism were discriminated by a 13-signature model, with about 91% sensitivity and 70% to 84% specificity.

Out of around 9.4 ml of fresh peripheral blood, PBMCs were obtained. As the template, RNA transcripts were used to amplify TCR beta CDR3 regions. A first-round RT-PCR used HTBI primers, followed by a second-round multiplex PCR. A single record per CDR3 protein comes from TCRdb applying MiXCR to the multiplex PCR reads. The sample consists of about 210,000 distinct CDR3 sequences, less than 30% of them appearing once. At least ten counts were recorded for this clonotype. The antigen is unknown. The V gene's germline CDR1 is MDHEN and CDR2 SYDVKM. This CDR3 has 15 amino acids. The V gene lost 4 bases and the J gene lost 0 bases, with 10 bases spanning the gap.

The V call is TRBV28, the J call TRBJ1-3; unclear D gene. Sequencing used peripheral blood. This sequence originates from a man in his fifties with Graves' ophthalmopathy. The CDR3 coding sequence is TGTGCCAGCAGTTCCGGGTCCCGCTCTGGAAACACCATATATTTT. It encodes CASSSGSRSGNTIYF.